Each of the 22 T cell receptor beta chains below was sequenced from the same sample in a study of long-term antiretroviral therapy in people with HIV (dated 2022 in TCRdb). Sequencing of the TRB variable region was done with the immunoSEQ hsTCRB v3.0 assay at survey level resolution. In its TCRdb copy, this immuneACCESS table keeps in-frame sequences only and misses some clones. Where compared with another copy, unresolved V genes explain less than half of these, and the others have no known cause. The sample profile shows 25,000 to 35,000 clones; around 85% of them were found once. The top ten clonotypes cover 3.8% of the sample. The source material was unsorted PBMCs, sampled 0.8 years before starting antiretroviral therapy. Receptor source: a man aged 18 to 29 with HIV.

The V gene is TRBV7-9, the J gene TRBJ2-7; D unclear. Germline assignment: CDR1 SEHNR and CDR2 FQNEAQ (reference sequence). V was clipped by 2 bases and J by 3 bases, with 2 bases between them. CDR3 length: 11 amino acids. The DNA of the CDR3 is TGTGCCAGCAGCTTACACTACGAGCAGTACTTC. It specifies CASSLHYEQYF.

The genes are TRBV25-1 and TRBJ2-1, with TRBD1 as a possible D gene (6 bases). Trimming removed 2 bases from V and 5 bases from J, with 13 bases in between. Per the germline V gene, CDR1 is MGHDK and CDR2 is SYGVNS. The CDR3 contains 15 residues. The CDR3 coding sequence is TGTGCCAGCAGTGAAGGGCAGGGGCGGAACAATGAGCAGTTCTTC. Its translation is CASSEGQGRNNEQFF.

CDR3 sequence: CATNSPGSTWNEQFF. The CDR3, as DNA: TGTGCCACCAACAGTCCCGGGAGCACCTGGAATGAGCAGTTCTTC. The J gene is TRBJ2-1, the V gene TRBV15, with a possible D match to TRBD2 (6 bases). Looked up from germline, CDR1 is LNHNV and CDR2 is YYDKDF (reference sequence). Trimming stripped 7 bases from V and 7 bases from J, with 20 bases between. This CDR3 has 15 residues.

The chain links TRBV18 to TRBJ2-2; D unresolved. The CDR3 totals 14 residues. Germline V lookup: CDR1 KGHSH, CDR2 LQKENI. Trimming pared 3 bases from V and 1 base from J, leaving 6 bases between. The CDR3 sequence: CASSPRQNTGELFF. DNA for the CDR3: TGTGCCAGCTCACCGAGACAGAACACCGGGGAGCTGTTTTTT.

This chain joins TRBV28 and TRBJ1-5, with no clear D. V gave up 5 bases and J gave up 0 bases, with 8 bases separating them. This CDR3 region has 14 residues. Germline assignment: CDR1 MDHEN and CDR2 SYDVKM. CDR3 coding DNA: TGTGCCAGCAGTCCCCCCCTTAGCAATCAGCCCCAGCATTTT. Amino acid sequence: CASSPPLSNQPQHF.

The J gene is TRBJ1-3, the V gene TRBV6-1; the D is unclear. V lost 2 bases and J lost 0, with 11 bases in between. The CDR3 is made up of 16 amino acids. Germline V gene lookup returns CDR1 MNHNS and CDR2 SASEGT. The CDR3 protein is CASSEINTDSGNTIYF. DNA of the CDR3: TGTGCCAGCAGTGAAATAAACACAGACTCTGGAAACACCATATATTTT.

This chain joins TRBV5-1 and TRBJ2-1; 10 nucleotides line up with TRBD1. Unmatched junction bases numbered 9, after V lost 6 bases and J lost 6 bases. CDR1 SGHRS and CDR2 YFSETQ come from the germline V gene. The CDR3 extends over 15 amino acids. CDR3 nucleotides: TGCGCCAGCACCAGGGACAGGGGCTTCGGCAATGAGCAGTTCTTC. It specifies CASTRDRGFGNEQFF.

In its sample, this clone ranks as medium-sized. The chain couples TRBV27 to TRBJ1-4, with D unclear. V lost 0 bases and J lost 4, with 9 bases in between. This CDR3 region has 15 residues. The germline gives CDR1 MNHEY, CDR2 SMNVEV (reference sequence). CDR3 nucleotide sequence: TGTGCCAGCAGTTTATCGGTTAGGATTAATGAAAAACTGTTTTTT. Translation: CASSLSVRINEKLFF.

This chain connects TRBV18 to TRBJ1-2; the D is unclear. CDR1 is KGHSH and CDR2 is LQKENI in the germline V gene. Trimming took off 4 bases at V and 1 base at J, with 22 bases between the two ends. This CDR3 region has 18 residues. In nucleotides, the CDR3 is TGTGCCAGCTCACTCCCAGCCGACACTTCGCCTTTTAACTATGGCTACACCTTC. Translating gives CASSLPADTSPFNYGYTF.

The rearrangement joins TRBV5-5 to TRBJ1-1; 10 nucleotides agree with TRBD1. V lost 2 bases to trimming and J lost 0 bases; unmatched junction nucleotides: 1. Germline CDR1 reads SGHKS; CDR2 reads YYEKEE (reference sequence). CDR3 length equals 15 residues. The CDR3 DNA reads TGTGCCAGCAGCTTTGGGACAGGGGTGAACACTGAAGCTTTCTTT. This encodes CASSFGTGVNTEAFF.

This rearrangement joins TRBV11-2 to TRBJ2-5; D unresolved. V gave up 5 bases and J gave up 2 bases, with 12 bases separating them. Germline V gene data show CDR1 as SGHAT and CDR2 as FQNNGV. There are 14 residues in the CDR3. The CDR3 coding sequence is TGTGCCAGCAGCCAATCCATGCCTCAAGAGACCCAGTACTTC. It codes for CASSQSMPQETQYF.

V is TRBV5-1 and J is TRBJ2-2; a possible D gene is TRBD2 (5 bases). Germline loops: CDR1 SGHRS, CDR2 YFSETQ. V was clipped by 4 bases and J by 5 bases, with 21 bases between them. This CDR3 is built from 17 residues. The CDR3: CASSPGFLTLRTGELFF. The CDR3 region has the DNA TGCGCCAGCAGCCCGGGGTTTTTGACTTTAAGGACCGGGGAGCTGTTTTTT.

J is TRBJ2-3 and V is TRBV7-3; D is unclear. V was shortened by 2 bases and J by 2 bases, with 5 bases between the two germline ends. The CDR3 loop spans 13 amino acids. Looked up from germline, CDR1 is SGHTA and CDR2 is FQGTGA. The CDR3 DNA reads as TGTGCCAGCAGCTTAGACCCCACAGATACGCAGTATTTT. As protein: CASSLDPTDTQYF.

The chain couples TRBV6-5 to TRBJ2-7; perhaps D is TRBD1 or TRBD2 (7 bases each). The CDR3 totals 15 residues. Germline CDR1 reads MNHEY; CDR2 reads SVGAGI. Trimming left V 0 bases short and J 4 bases short, with 13 bases between. The CDR3 region has the DNA TGTGCCAGCAGTTACTCGACAGGGAGGGGTTACGAGCAGTACTTC. As protein: CASSYSTGRGYEQYF.

The V and J genes are TRBV27 and TRBJ1-1, with 7 positions matching TRBD1. This CDR3 is built from 15 residues. From germline, CDR1 is MNHEY and CDR2 SMNVEV (reference sequence). The ends lost 5 bases at V and 2 bases at J; junction bases unmatched: 8. CDR3 residues: CASSPGGTDNTEAFF. DNA of the CDR3: TGTGCCAGCAGTCCAGGGGGGACAGATAACACTGAAGCTTTCTTT.

The rearrangement uses TRBV6-1 and TRBJ1-4; D possibly corresponds to TRBD1 (5 bases). Trimming pared 5 bases from V and 4 bases from J, leaving 11 bases between. Germline values: CDR1 MNHNS, CDR2 SASEGT. The CDR3 contains 14 residues. CDR3 amino acids: CASSRTRDNEKLFF. The CDR3 DNA reads as TGTGCCAGCAGTCGGACACGGGATAATGAAAAACTGTTTTTT.

The CDR3 spells CASSLTAGATQYF. CDR3 in DNA: TGTGCCAGCAGCTTAACCGCGGGAGCCACGCAGTATTTT. The chain links TRBV7-3 to TRBJ2-3; 7 nucleotides agree with TRBD2. CDR1 SGHTA and CDR2 FQGTGA come from the germline V gene. The CDR3 extends over 13 amino acids. V shed 0 bases, J shed 9 bases, and the junction held 3 bases outside the gene matches.

This chain uses TRBV7-2 with TRBJ2-5, with TRBD1 identical over 10 bases. This CDR3 is 14 amino acids long. CDR1 and CDR2 (germline): SGHTA, FQGNSA. After removal of 0 bases from V and 5 bases from J, the junction contained 0 bases not matched to a gene. The CDR3 region has the DNA TGTGCCAGCAGCTTAGCGACAGGGGGCGAGACCCAGTACTTC. Protein product: CASSLATGGETQYF.

The chain is built from TRBV29-1 and TRBJ2-2, with D maybe TRBD2 (5 bases). Germline V gives CDR1 SQVTM, CDR2 ANQGSEA. The ends were cut back, 6 bases at V and 1 base at J, with 9 bases in the middle. The CDR3 has 13 residues. CDR3 residues: CSVELGNTGELFF. The DNA of the CDR3 is TGCAGCGTCGAACTAGGGAACACCGGGGAGCTGTTTTTT.

The rearrangement uses TRBV19 and TRBJ2-7; 10 bases line up with TRBD2. The CDR3 has 14 amino acids. The germline V gene encodes CDR1 LNHDA and CDR2 SQIVND (reference sequence). V lost 6 bases and J lost 2; bases outside the gene matches: 4. The CDR3 nucleotides read TGTGCCAGTAGCACTAGCGGGATGACCTACGAGCAGTACTTC. Its protein product is CASSTSGMTYEQYF.

The table lists this clone with a few counts. The chain uses TRBV7-9 and TRBJ1-2; tentative D call: TRBD1 (6 bases). V was shortened by 6 bases and J by 7 bases, with 18 bases between the two germline ends. There are 14 residues in the CDR3. In germline, CDR1 is SEHNR, CDR2 FQNEAQ (reference sequence). CDR3 bases: TGTGCCAGCAGAGACTCTTCCGGAGGGGGTGGCTACACCTTC. Translated: CASRDSSGGGGYTF.

V and J are TRBV7-8 and TRBJ2-3, with 9 bases aligning to TRBD1. Germline lookup yields CDR1 SGHVS and CDR2 FQNEAQ. V was pared by 5 bases and J by 4 bases, with 7 bases of the junction left unmatched. The CDR3 runs to 15 residues. In nucleotides, the CDR3 is TGTGCCAGCAGCCTTAACAGGGGGCCGGCAGATACGCAGTATTTT. It encodes CASSLNRGPADTQYF.